This entry features one TCR beta chain sequence. The data belong to a study of T cell responses to AZD1222 COVID-19 vaccine. Germline V gene lookup returns CDR1 LGHNA and CDR2 YSLEER. This CDR3 spans 21 amino acids. V was pared by 8 bases and J by 1 base, with 34 bases between. The table came from immunoSEQ multiplex PCR; TCRdb's copy has only in-frame clones and leaves some out. The repertoire holds around 160,000 clones, with 70% to 90% as singletons. This TCR was recovered from an adult in good health. This specimen consisted of peripheral blood, obtained on day 0 of AZD1222 vaccination. The V call is TRBV4-3, the J call TRBJ2-3, with D possibly TRBD2 on 7 matching bases. The CDR3 bases are TGCGCCAGCCGCCCCTCGCCGGGGGGCCTCGCGGGGGCCCGGGGCACAGATACGCAGTATTTT. It translates to CASRPSPGGLAGARGTDTQYF.